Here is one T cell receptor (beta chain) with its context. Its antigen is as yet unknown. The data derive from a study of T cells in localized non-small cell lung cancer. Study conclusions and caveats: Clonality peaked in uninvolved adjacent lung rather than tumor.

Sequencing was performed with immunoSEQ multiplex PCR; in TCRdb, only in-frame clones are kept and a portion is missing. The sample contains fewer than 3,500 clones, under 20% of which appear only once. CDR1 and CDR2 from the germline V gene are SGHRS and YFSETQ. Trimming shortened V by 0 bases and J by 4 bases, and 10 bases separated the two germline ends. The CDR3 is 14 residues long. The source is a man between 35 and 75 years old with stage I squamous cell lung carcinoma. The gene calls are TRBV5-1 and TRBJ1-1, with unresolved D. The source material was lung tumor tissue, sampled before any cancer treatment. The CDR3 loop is CASSLEAARTEAFF. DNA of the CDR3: TGCGCCAGCAGCTTGGAGGCAGCCCGCACTGAAGCTTTCTTT.